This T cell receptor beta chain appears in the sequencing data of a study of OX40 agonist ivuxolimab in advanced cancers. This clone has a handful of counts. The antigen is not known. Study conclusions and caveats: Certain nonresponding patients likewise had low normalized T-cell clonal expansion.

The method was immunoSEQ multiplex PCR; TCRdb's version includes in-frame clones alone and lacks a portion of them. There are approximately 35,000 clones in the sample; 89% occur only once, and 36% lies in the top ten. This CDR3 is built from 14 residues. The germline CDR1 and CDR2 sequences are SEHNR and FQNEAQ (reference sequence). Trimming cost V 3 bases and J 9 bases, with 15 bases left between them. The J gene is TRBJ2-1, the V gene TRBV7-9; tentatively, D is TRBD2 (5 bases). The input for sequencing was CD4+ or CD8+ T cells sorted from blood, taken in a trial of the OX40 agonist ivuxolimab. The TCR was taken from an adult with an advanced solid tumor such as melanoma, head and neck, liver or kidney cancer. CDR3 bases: TGTGCCAGCAGCTTGGTAGGGCAAGAGGGTGAGCAGTTCTTC. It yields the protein CASSLVGQEGEQFF.